This is a list of T cell receptor beta chains from one sample in a study of vaccination effects on CD4 cells after COVID-19. Libraries were prepared by immunoSEQ multiplex PCR; TCRdb keeps only in-frame clonotypes and omits some of them. This table has 57,000 or so clones, 55% to 85% appearing once. Their recognized antigens are unknown. Sequencing used CD4+ T cells from PBMCs cultured with HCoV-229E spike peptides, obtained after COVID-19 vaccination. Receptors originate from a human donor who received a COVID-19 vaccine. The CDR3 runs from the conserved cysteine through the conserved F or W. A D gene is named only where the DNA matches it firmly. Part of the rows lack a size; the others show once, few, many or a class for expanded clones.

V	D	size	J	length	DNA	CDR3
TRBV6-2/TRBV6-3	TRBD1	NA	TRBJ1-5	16	TGTGCCAGCAGGCCTCCCGGGGACAGGGTAGATCAGCCCCAGCATTTT	CASRPPGDRVDQPQHF
TRBV7-2	NA	NA	TRBJ2-5	12	TGTGCCAGCGGCGGGGTCGGGGAGACCCAGTACTTC	CASGGVGETQYF
TRBV30	NA	NA	TRBJ1-1	13	TGTGCCTGGAGTTCAGGCAAGGCCCGTGAAGCTTTCTTT	CAWSSGKAREAFF
TRBV7-8	NA	NA	TRBJ2-4	16	TGTGCCAGCAGCTTAGCGGGGAGAGAATCCAAAAACATTCAGTACTTC	CASSLAGRESKNIQYF
TRBV6-5	TRBD1	NA	TRBJ1-6	15	TGTGCCAGCAGCCCGGACAGGGGGCCTAGGTCACCCCTCCACTTT	CASSPDRGPRSPLHF
TRBV28	NA	NA	TRBJ1-5	12	TGTGCCATAGCAGGGTCGGGCCAGCCCCAGCATTTT	CAIAGSGQPQHF
TRBV4-3	NA	NA	TRBJ1-3	19	TGCGCCAGCAGCCTCCGCGCGGGAGCTCCCGTAAGCTCTGGAAACACCATATATTTT	CASSLRAGAPVSSGNTIYF
TRBV7-8	TRBD1	few	TRBJ1-2	16	TGTGCCAGCAGCTTAGCCGGGACAGGGACCAACTATGGCTACACCTTC	CASSLAGTGTNYGYTF
TRBV18	NA	once	TRBJ2-3	14	TGTGCCAGCTCATTATCGACAGACACAGATACGCAGTATTTT	CASSLSTDTDTQYF
TRBV9	NA	NA	TRBJ2-2	16	TGTGCCAGCAGCGTAGGGGGAGGGGGCGGAACCGGGGAGCTGTTTTTT	CASSVGGGGGTGELFF
TRBV19	NA	NA	TRBJ1-5	14	TGTGCCAGTAGGGAGGGACAAGACAATCAGCCCCAGCATTTT	CASREGQDNQPQHF
TRBV5-1	NA	once	TRBJ2-1	16	TGCGCCAGCAGCTTGGGGCCACCCGGCGCCTACAATGAGCAGTTCTTC	CASSLGPPGAYNEQFF
TRBV27	NA	NA	TRBJ2-3	13	TGTGCCAGCAGCCGGACGAGCACAGATACGCAGTATTTT	CASSRTSTDTQYF
TRBV28	TRBD1	few	TRBJ1-3	15	TGTGCCAGCAGTTTACACAGGGGGTCTGGAAACACCATATATTTT	CASSLHRGSGNTIYF
TRBV2	NA	NA	TRBJ1-5	13	TGTGCCAGCAGCGTTACAAGGGATCAGCCCCAGCATTTT	CASSVTRDQPQHF
TRBV7-2	TRBD2	once	TRBJ2-5	16	TGTGCCAGCAGCTTAAATTTCGGCGGGGGACAAGAGACCCAGTACTTC	CASSLNFGGGQETQYF
TRBV6-5	NA	NA	TRBJ1-3	14	TGTGCCAGCAGTTACGGGGGGGATGGAAACACCATATATTTT	CASSYGGDGNTIYF
TRBV5-6	NA	NA	TRBJ1-2	16	TGTGCCAGCACCAAAGCAGGGGACCTTTCTAACTATGGCTACACCTTC	CASTKAGDLSNYGYTF
TRBV11-2	TRBD2	NA	TRBJ2-1	15	TGTGCCAGCAGCTGGCTAGCGGGGGGCTACAATGAGCAGTTCTTC	CASSWLAGGYNEQFF
TRBV7-9	TRBD1	NA	TRBJ2-5	14	TGTGCCAGCAGCTTAGGGACAGGACAAGAGACCCAGTACTTC	CASSLGTGQETQYF
TRBV18	NA	NA	TRBJ2-3	14	TGTGCCAGCTCATCATTTTCTAGGACAGATACGCAGTATTTT	CASSSFSRTDTQYF
TRBV18	NA	NA	TRBJ2-2	16	TGTGCCAGCTCACCATTCGCAGAGAGGGAAACCGGGGAGCTGTTTTTT	CASSPFAERETGELFF
TRBV10-1	NA	NA	TRBJ2-2	12	TGCGCCAGCAGCGCAGGTGCCGGGGAGCTGTTTTTT	CASSAGAGELFF
TRBV20-1	TRBD1	NA	TRBJ1-3	15	TGCAGTGCTAGTAGGACAGGCCGCTCTGGAAACACCATATATTTT	CSASRTGRSGNTIYF
TRBV6-6	NA	few	TRBJ1-5	15	TGTGCCAGCAGTTACTCATTCCGGTCAAATCAGCCCCAGCATTTT	CASSYSFRSNQPQHF
TRBV10-1	TRBD2	NA	TRBJ2-1	15	TGCGCCAGCAGGGAGCGGGGGGGCTCCTACAATGAGCAGTTCTTC	CASRERGGSYNEQFF
TRBV6-4	NA	NA	TRBJ1-1	13	TGTGCCAGCAGTCCCGGGGCTTACACTGAAGCTTTCTTT	CASSPGAYTEAFF
TRBV5-1	TRBD1	once	TRBJ2-3	16	TGCGCCAGCAGCTTGGTGGGACAGACGGTATTTAATACGCAGTATTTT	CASSLVGQTVFNTQYF
TRBV3-1/TRBV3-2	TRBD1	NA	TRBJ1-6	15	TGTGCCAGCAGCCAGAACAGGGGGCTTGGCTCACCCCTCCACTTT	CASSQNRGLGSPLHF
TRBV4-3	NA	NA	TRBJ2-2	19	TGCGCCAGCAGCCAAGATTTGGTCAGGGGCCTCGATAACACCGGGGAGCTGTTTTTT	CASSQDLVRGLDNTGELFF
TRBV6-5	NA	NA	TRBJ2-3	16	TGTGCCAGCAGTTACTCGTTGGCTAGCGTTAGAGATACGCAGTATTTT	CASSYSLASVRDTQYF
TRBV21-1	NA	NA	TRBJ1-1	12	TGTGCCAGCAGCAAAGCGGGACCGGTGGCTTTCTTT	CASSKAGPVAFF
TRBV12-3/TRBV12-4	NA	NA	TRBJ1-1	12	TGTGCCAGCAGAAGCGGGTACACTGAAGCTTTCTTT	CASRSGYTEAFF
TRBV5-1	NA	NA	TRBJ1-1	14	TGCGCCAGCAGAAATAGGGAGATGAACACTGAAGCTTTCTTT	CASRNREMNTEAFF
TRBV18	NA	NA	TRBJ1-2	14	TGTGCCAGCTCACCCCGGCAGGGCGGAAATGGCTACACCTTC	CASSPRQGGNGYTF
TRBV9	NA	NA	TRBJ2-3	13	TGTGCCAGCAGCCCCGATACATCTCTTGGGCAGTATTTT	CASSPDTSLGQYF
TRBV9	NA	NA	TRBJ2-1	17	TGTGCCAGCAGCGTAGTCGGTGCGGCAGGAGAATACAATGAGCAGTTCTTC	CASSVVGAAGEYNEQFF
TRBV9	NA	once	TRBJ1-6	13	TGTGCCAGCAGCGTACGGCAGGGTCCACCCCTCCACTTT	CASSVRQGPPLHF
TRBV7-9	NA	NA	TRBJ1-2	15	TGTGCCAGCAGCTTAAGAGAGGAATCCAGCTATGGCTACACCTTC	CASSLREESSYGYTF
TRBV18	NA	NA	TRBJ1-2	13	TGTGCCAGCTCACCAATTGTGGAGAATGGCTACACCTTC	CASSPIVENGYTF
TRBV30	NA	NA	TRBJ1-1	15	TGTGCCTGGAAGAGGGCGGACACGCGGAACACTGAAGCTTTCTTT	CAWKRADTRNTEAFF
TRBV18	NA	NA	TRBJ1-2	15	TGTGCCAGCTCATCGGGCCAGATCTTTAACTATGGCTACACCTTC	CASSSGQIFNYGYTF
TRBV7-2	TRBD1	NA	TRBJ1-5	13	TGTGCCAGCAGCCCAGGGACAGATCAGCCCCAGCATTTT	CASSPGTDQPQHF
TRBV4-3	NA	NA	TRBJ2-2	15	TGCGCCAGCAGCCAAGACGTCCCTAACACCGGGGAGCTGTTTTTT	CASSQDVPNTGELFF
TRBV5-1	NA	few	TRBJ2-5	13	TGCGCCAGCAGCTTCGGACAGCAAGAGACCCAGTACTTC	CASSFGQQETQYF
TRBV7-8	NA	NA	TRBJ1-5	14	TGTGCCAGCAGCTTAATGGGGGGAGTTCAGCCCCAGCATTTT	CASSLMGGVQPQHF
TRBV3-1/TRBV3-2	TRBD2	NA	TRBJ2-5	16	TGTGCCAGCAGCCAATTTGTCGGGGGGGACCAAGAGACCCAGTACTTC	CASSQFVGGDQETQYF
TRBV29-1	NA	NA	TRBJ1-2	14	TGCAGCGTTGCTCTTGTCGGTCCCCGCTATGGCTACACCTTC	CSVALVGPRYGYTF
TRBV5-6	NA	NA	TRBJ1-4	15	TGTGCCAGCAGCTTGGATACAGGCTCGGGAGAAAAACTGTTTTTT	CASSLDTGSGEKLFF
TRBV2	TRBD2	once	TRBJ2-2	19	TGTGCCAGCAGTGAAGGGGAGGGGCTAGCGGGGGCCCACACCGGGGAGCTGTTTTTT	CASSEGEGLAGAHTGELFF
TRBV6-5	TRBD1	NA	TRBJ2-1	14	TGTGCCAGCACGGGACAGGGGTTCTACAATGAGCAGTTCTTC	CASTGQGFYNEQFF
TRBV18	TRBD2	NA	TRBJ2-3	16	TGTGCCAGCTCACCAGGGACTAGCGGGGGTCGGTCTACGCAGTATTTT	CASSPGTSGGRSTQYF
TRBV2	TRBD1	few	TRBJ1-2	15	TGTGCCAGCAGTGAAAGGGGACAGGGGAACTATGGCTACACCTTC	CASSERGQGNYGYTF